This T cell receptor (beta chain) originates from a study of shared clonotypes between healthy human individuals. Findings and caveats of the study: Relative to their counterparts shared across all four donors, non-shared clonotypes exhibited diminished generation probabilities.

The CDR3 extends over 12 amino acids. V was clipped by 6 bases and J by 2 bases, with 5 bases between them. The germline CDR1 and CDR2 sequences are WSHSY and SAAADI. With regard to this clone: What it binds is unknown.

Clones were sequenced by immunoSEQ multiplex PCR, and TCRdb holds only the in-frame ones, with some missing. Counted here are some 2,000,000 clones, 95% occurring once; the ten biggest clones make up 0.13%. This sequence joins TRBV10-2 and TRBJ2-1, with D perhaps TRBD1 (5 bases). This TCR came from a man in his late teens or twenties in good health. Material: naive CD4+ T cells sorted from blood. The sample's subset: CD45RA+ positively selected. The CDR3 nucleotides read TGCGCCAGCAGAGGGGCCTACAATGAGCAGTTCTTC. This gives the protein CASRGAYNEQFF.